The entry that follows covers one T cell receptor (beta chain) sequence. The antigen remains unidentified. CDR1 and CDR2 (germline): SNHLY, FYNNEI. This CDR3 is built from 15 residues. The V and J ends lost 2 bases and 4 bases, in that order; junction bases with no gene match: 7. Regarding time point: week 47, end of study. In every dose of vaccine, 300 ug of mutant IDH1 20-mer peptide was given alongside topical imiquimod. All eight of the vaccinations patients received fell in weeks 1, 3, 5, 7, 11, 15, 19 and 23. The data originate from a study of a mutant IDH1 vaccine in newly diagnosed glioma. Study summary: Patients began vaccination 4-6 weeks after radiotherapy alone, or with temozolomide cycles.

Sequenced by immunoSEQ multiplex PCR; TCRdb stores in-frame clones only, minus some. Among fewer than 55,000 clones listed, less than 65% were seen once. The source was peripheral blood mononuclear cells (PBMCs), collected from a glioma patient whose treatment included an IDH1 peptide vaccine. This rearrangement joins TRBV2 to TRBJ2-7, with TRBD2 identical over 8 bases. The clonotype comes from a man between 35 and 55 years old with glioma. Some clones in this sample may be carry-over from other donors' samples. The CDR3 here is CASSERGGRGYEQYF. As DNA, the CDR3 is TGTGCCAGCAGTGAACGGGGGGGCCGAGGGTACGAGCAGTACTTC.